The next 21 T cell receptor beta chains were all read from a single sample in a study of T cell responses to AZD1222 COVID-19 vaccine. Sequenced by immunoSEQ multiplex PCR; TCRdb stores in-frame clones only, minus some. Here the sample spans about 170,000 clones, 80% to 95% being singletons. The material was peripheral blood, obtained on day 0 of AZD1222 vaccination. All receptors come from an adult in good health.

This clone has a handful of counts. The chain is built from TRBV27 and TRBJ1-5; D is unresolved. Germline CDR1 and CDR2: MNHEY and SMNVEV (reference sequence). This CDR3 comprises 13 residues. With 3 bases removed from V and 5 bases from J, the gap between germline ends came to 8 bases. The CDR3 DNA is TGTGCCAGCAGTTTCAGGATCCATCAGCCCCAGCATTTT. Translated: CASSFRIHQPQHF.

The chain is built from TRBV5-5 and TRBJ2-7; TRBD2 agrees at 9 bases. Germline V gene sequence: CDR1 SGHKS, CDR2 YYEKEE (reference sequence). The CDR3 has 16 residues. The ends lost 2 bases at V and 4 bases at J; junction bases unmatched: 10. CDR3 sequence: CASSFGLLAGIYEQYF. The CDR3 nucleotides read TGTGCCAGCAGCTTTGGCCTCCTAGCGGGAATTTACGAGCAGTACTTC.

V gene TRBV5-8 combines with J gene TRBJ1-4, with D possibly matching TRBD1 (5 bases). Germline CDR1 is SGHTS and CDR2 is YDEGEE. With 2 bases removed from V and 0 bases from J, the gap between germline ends came to 11 bases. The CDR3 totals 16 residues. CDR3 coding DNA: TGTGCCAGCAGCTTTGGGACCGATGCAACTAATGAAAAACTGTTTTTT. Protein: CASSFGTDATNEKLFF.

In this sample, this clone turned up once. The chain uses TRBV19 and TRBJ1-6, with 8 bases matching TRBD1. Germline CDR1 reads LNHDA; CDR2 reads SQIVND (reference sequence). With V trimmed by 6 bases and J by 8 bases, 6 bases remained unmatched. The length of the CDR3 is 14 residues. The CDR3 sequence is CASRTQGADSPLHF. The CDR3 coding sequence is TGTGCCAGTAGGACCCAGGGGGCCGATTCACCCCTCCACTTT.

This chain connects TRBV9 to TRBJ2-7; D is undetermined. Trimming took off 0 bases at V and 3 bases at J, with 13 bases between the two ends. The CDR3 length is 15 residues. Germline values: CDR1 SGDLS, CDR2 YYNGEE. CDR3 residues: CASSVGSGGGYEQYF. In nucleotides, the CDR3 is TGTGCCAGCAGCGTAGGTTCGGGCGGCGGCTACGAGCAGTACTTC.

Details on this clone: The identical CDR3 is also encoded by other nucleotide sequences in the sample. The genes are TRBV6-5 and TRBJ1-2; D not certain. The V end lost 4 bases, the J end lost 5 bases, and 5 bases lay between the germline ends. CDR1 is MNHEY and CDR2 is SVGAGI in the germline V gene. This CDR3 has 11 residues. The CDR3 nucleotides are TGTGCCAGCAGTTCAGGTTATGGCTACACCTTC. Protein product: CASSSGYGYTF.

The chain links TRBV5-8 to TRBJ1-2; D gene uncertain. The germline V gene encodes CDR1 SGHTS and CDR2 YDEGEE. Deletions cut 1 base from V and 5 bases from J, with 15 bases between. This CDR3 has 15 residues. The CDR3 here is CASSLMSPGGYGYTF. CDR3 bases: TGTGCCAGCAGCTTGATGAGCCCAGGAGGGTATGGCTACACCTTC.

The genes are TRBV4-1 and TRBJ1-1; the D is unclear. This CDR3 is 11 amino acids long. V gave up 5 bases and J gave up 6 bases, with 7 bases separating them. Germline V gene lookup returns CDR1 MGHRA and CDR2 YSYEKL. CDR3 nucleotides: TGCGCCAGCAGCTCGACATCTGAAGCTTTCTTT. Its protein product is CASSSTSEAFF.

The chain is built from TRBV19 and TRBJ1-5; D may be TRBD1 (6 bases). The CDR3 has 14 residues. CDR1 is LNHDA, CDR2 SQIVND, per germline (reference sequence). V gave up 7 bases and J gave up 0 bases, with 10 bases separating them. The CDR3 spells CASMDSYSNQPQHF. In nucleotides, the CDR3 is TGTGCCAGTATGGACAGTTATAGCAATCAGCCCCAGCATTTT.

The rearrangement uses TRBV6-5 and TRBJ1-1, with a possible D match to TRBD1 (6 bases). V was shortened by 11 bases and J by 10 bases, with 26 bases between the two germline ends. Germline values: CDR1 MNHEY, CDR2 SVGAGI. CDR3 size: 14 residues. Here the CDR3 reads CAVQTGYFVTGAFF. CDR3 coding DNA: TGTGCCGTCCAGACAGGCTATTTCGTTACCGGAGCTTTCTTT.

The chain recombines TRBV27 with TRBJ2-7; 10 bases match TRBD1. The CDR3 is 15 residues long. The J segment lost 2 bases and the V segment lost 6 bases, leaving 7 bases of the junction unmatched. Germline V gene data show CDR1 as MNHEY and CDR2 as SMNVEV (reference sequence). The DNA of the CDR3 is TGTGCCAGCAGACGAGCCGGGACAGGGGCCTACGAGCAGTACTTC. Amino acid sequence: CASRRAGTGAYEQYF.

The V and J genes are TRBV6-5 and TRBJ2-5; a possible D gene is TRBD1 (6 bases). Germline-derived CDR1 and CDR2 are MNHEY and SVGAGI. The CDR3 extends over 12 amino acids. V was pared by 5 bases and J by 4 bases, with 8 bases between. The CDR3 spells CASSTGRETQYF. The CDR3 DNA follows: TGTGCCAGCAGTACAGGGAGAGAGACCCAGTACTTC.

In its sample, this clone was seen once. This chain connects TRBV19 to TRBJ2-1; no clear D gene. The V and J ends lost 3 bases and 5 bases respectively, with 5 bases between them. The CDR3 totals 12 residues. Germline CDR1 LNHDA, CDR2 SQIVND (reference sequence). The CDR3, as DNA: TGTGCCAGTAGTATTTACCACAATGAGCAGTTCTTC. It yields the protein CASSIYHNEQFF.

The genes are TRBV5-8 and TRBJ1-5; 10 bases map to TRBD1. Germline V gives CDR1 SGHTS, CDR2 YDEGEE. The CDR3 contains 14 residues. The V gene end was trimmed by 3 bases and the J gene end by 9 bases; junction bases not matched to a gene: 6. CDR3 nucleotides: TGTGCCAGCAGCTCGCCGACAGGGGGCTCGCCCCAGCATTTT. Translating gives CASSSPTGGSPQHF.

The chain recombines TRBV6-5 with TRBJ1-1; D gene uncertain. The CDR3 length is 14 residues. Germline V gives CDR1 MNHEY, CDR2 SVGAGI. V was clipped by 5 bases and J by 1 base, with 11 bases between them. DNA of the CDR3: TGTGCCAGCAGTACTCGGTCCAAGAACACTGAAGCTTTCTTT. This sequence encodes CASSTRSKNTEAFF.

The rearrangement uses TRBV4-1 and TRBJ2-7, with D possibly being TRBD2 (5 bases). The CDR3 loop spans 19 amino acids. CDR1 and CDR2 (germline): MGHRA, YSYEKL. Trimming stripped 4 bases from V and 4 bases from J, with 29 bases between. CDR3 sequence reads: CASSPQRLLRPFPLYEQYF. CDR3 bases: TGCGCCAGCAGCCCTCAGCGGTTACTGAGACCCTTCCCATTATACGAGCAGTACTTC.

V usage is TRBV27 and J usage is TRBJ1-5; 8 bases align to TRBD1. In germline, CDR1 is MNHEY, CDR2 SMNVEV (reference sequence). Trimming removed 5 bases from V and 6 bases from J; junction bases left unmatched: 9. CDR3 length: 15 residues. This CDR3 reads CASSKQGDISQPQHF. The CDR3 nucleotides are TGTGCCAGCAGTAAACAGGGGGATATCAGTCAGCCCCAGCATTTT.

The chain employs TRBV5-1 and TRBJ1-1; D is unclear. Per the germline V gene, CDR1 is SGHRS and CDR2 is YFSETQ. V lost 0 bases, J lost 6 bases, and 15 bases lay in between. CDR3 size: 15 residues. The CDR3 sequence: CASSLDVGIGSEAFF. The DNA for the CDR3 is TGCGCCAGCAGCTTGGATGTTGGGATTGGGTCTGAAGCTTTCTTT.

The chain recombines TRBV20-1 with TRBJ1-2; D not resolved. Germline V gene lookup returns CDR1 DFQATT and CDR2 SNEGSKA (reference sequence). This CDR3 region has 12 residues. V lost 3 bases and J lost 8, with 13 bases in between. The CDR3 here is CSASLGYAGYTF. CDR3 DNA sequence: TGCAGTGCTAGTTTGGGTTATGCCGGCTACACCTTC.

The V and J genes are TRBV5-1 and TRBJ2-1, with D unclear. The CDR3 is made up of 15 amino acids. Germline assignment: CDR1 SGHRS and CDR2 YFSETQ. Trimming shortened V by 5 bases and J by 4 bases, and 16 bases separated the two germline ends. The CDR3 region is CASSSDGGRYNEQFF. The DNA of the CDR3 is TGCGCCAGCAGTTCTGACGGTGGACGGTACAATGAGCAGTTCTTC.

The V and J genes are TRBV3-1 (or the pseudogene TRBV3-2) and TRBJ1-5, with TRBD1 identical over 8 bases. The CDR3 runs 14 residues. Germline CDR1 reads LGHDT; CDR2 reads YNNKEL (reference sequence). The ends lost 1 base at V and 6 bases at J; junction bases unmatched: 2. The CDR3 loop is CASSQGTGFQPQHF. As DNA, the CDR3 is TGTGCCAGCAGCCAAGGGACAGGGTTTCAGCCCCAGCATTTT.